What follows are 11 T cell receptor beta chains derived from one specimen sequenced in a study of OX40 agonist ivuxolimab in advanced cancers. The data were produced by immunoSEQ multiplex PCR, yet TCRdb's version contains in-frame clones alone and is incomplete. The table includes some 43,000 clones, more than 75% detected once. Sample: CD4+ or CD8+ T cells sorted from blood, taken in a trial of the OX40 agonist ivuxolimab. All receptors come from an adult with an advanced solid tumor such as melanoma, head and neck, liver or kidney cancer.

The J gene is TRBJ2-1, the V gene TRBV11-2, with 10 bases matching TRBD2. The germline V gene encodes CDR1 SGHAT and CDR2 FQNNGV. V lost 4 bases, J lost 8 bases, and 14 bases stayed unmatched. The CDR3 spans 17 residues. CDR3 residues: CASSSNLAGALADEQFF. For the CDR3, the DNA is TGTGCCAGCAGCTCAAATCTAGCGGGGGCCCTTGCCGATGAGCAGTTCTTC.

The CDR3 loop is CASSTPPGNIAEAFF. The CDR3 DNA reads as TGTGCCAGCTCTACCCCTCCAGGGAATATAGCTGAAGCTTTCTTT. V usage is TRBV6-6 and J usage is TRBJ1-1; perhaps TRBD1 as D (5 bases). The CDR3 length is 15 residues. CDR1 is MNHNY and CDR2 is SVGAGI in the germline V gene (reference sequence). V was trimmed by 8 bases and J by 6 bases, leaving 22 bases between them.

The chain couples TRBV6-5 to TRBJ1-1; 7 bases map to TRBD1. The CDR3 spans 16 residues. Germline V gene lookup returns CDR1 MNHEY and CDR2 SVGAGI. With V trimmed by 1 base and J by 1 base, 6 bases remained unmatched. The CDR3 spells CASSYFTGQRNTEAFF. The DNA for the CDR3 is TGTGCCAGCAGTTACTTTACGGGACAGAGGAACACTGAAGCTTTCTTT.

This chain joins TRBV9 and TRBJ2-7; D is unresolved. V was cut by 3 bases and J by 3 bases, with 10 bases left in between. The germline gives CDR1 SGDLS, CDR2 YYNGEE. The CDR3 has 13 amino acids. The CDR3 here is CASSAWGSYEQYF. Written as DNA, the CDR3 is TGTGCCAGCAGCGCGTGGGGTAGCTACGAGCAGTACTTC.

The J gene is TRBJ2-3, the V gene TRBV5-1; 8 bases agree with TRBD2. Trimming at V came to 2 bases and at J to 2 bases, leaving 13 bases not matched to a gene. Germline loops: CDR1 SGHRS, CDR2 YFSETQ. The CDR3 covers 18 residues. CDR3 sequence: CASSFLSSGYSNTDTQYF. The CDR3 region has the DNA TGCGCCAGCAGCTTCCTTTCTAGCGGGTATTCAAACACAGATACGCAGTATTTT.

CDR3 sequence reads: CASSLRLAGAYEQFF. CDR3 bases: TGCGCCAGCAGCTTGCGGCTAGCGGGAGCCTATGAGCAGTTCTTC. The gene calls are TRBV5-1 and TRBJ2-1; TRBD2 agrees at 10 bases. There are 15 residues in the CDR3. The ends lost 1 base at V and 8 bases at J; junction bases unmatched: 6. Germline CDR1 reads SGHRS; CDR2 reads YFSETQ.

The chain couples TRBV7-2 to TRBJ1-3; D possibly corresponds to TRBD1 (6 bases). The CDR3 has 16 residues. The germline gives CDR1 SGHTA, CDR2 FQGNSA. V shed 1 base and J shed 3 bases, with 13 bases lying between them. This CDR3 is CASSLVTGGVGNTIYF. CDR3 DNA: TGTGCCAGCAGCTTAGTAACCGGGGGCGTTGGAAACACCATATATTTT.

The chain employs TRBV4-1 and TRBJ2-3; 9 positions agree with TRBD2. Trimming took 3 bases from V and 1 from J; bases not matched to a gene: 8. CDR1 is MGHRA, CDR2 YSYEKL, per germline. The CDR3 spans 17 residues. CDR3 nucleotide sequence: TGCGCCAGCAGCCACCAATTGAAGCGGGAGGGCACAGATACGCAGTATTTT. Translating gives CASSHQLKREGTDTQYF.

CDR3 DNA: TGTGCCAGCAGCTCAGGACAGGGAGGCTCCACAGATACGCAGTATTTT. This gives the protein CASSSGQGGSTDTQYF. The rearrangement joins TRBV7-9 to TRBJ2-3, with 8 bases fitting TRBD1. V lost 4 bases to trimming and J lost 2 bases; unmatched junction nucleotides: 8. Germline CDR1 and CDR2: SEHNR and FQNEAQ (reference sequence). This CDR3 has 16 amino acids.

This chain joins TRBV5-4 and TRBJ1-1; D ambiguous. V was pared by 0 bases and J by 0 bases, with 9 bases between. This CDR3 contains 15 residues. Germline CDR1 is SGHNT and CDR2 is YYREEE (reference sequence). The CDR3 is CASSLDPSMNTEAFF. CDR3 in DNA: TGTGCCAGCAGCTTGGACCCGAGTATGAACACTGAAGCTTTCTTT.

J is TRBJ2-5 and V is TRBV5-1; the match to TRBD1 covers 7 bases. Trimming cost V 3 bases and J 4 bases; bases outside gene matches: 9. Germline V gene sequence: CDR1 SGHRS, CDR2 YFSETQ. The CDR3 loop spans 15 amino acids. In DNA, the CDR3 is TGCGCCAGCAGCTACTTTACAGGGGCGGGAGAGACCCAGTACTTC. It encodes CASSYFTGAGETQYF.